The 18 T cell receptor beta chains below all came from one sample that was sequenced in a study of shared clonotypes between healthy human individuals. Using immunoSEQ multiplex PCR, the repertoire was profiled, and TCRdb retains in-frame clones only, with some absent. The sample includes about 340,000 clones, roughly 80% of them seen just once. Sequencing input: memory CD4+ T cells sorted from blood. Described subset: CD45RA-negative fraction. The receptors shown here come from a man in his thirties or forties in good health.

The chain joins TRBV28 to TRBJ1-2; TRBD1 matches 9 bases. Germline-derived CDR1 and CDR2 are MDHEN and SYDVKM. The CDR3 has 14 amino acids. V gave up 5 bases and J gave up 6 bases; unmatched junction bases: 7. CDR3 sequence: CASSGQGNRDGYTF. The CDR3 DNA follows: TGTGCCAGCAGTGGACAGGGGAATCGGGATGGCTACACCTTC.

The rearrangement uses TRBV7-9 and TRBJ1-1; 8 bases are shared with TRBD1. CDR1 is SEHNR and CDR2 is FQNEAQ in the germline V gene (reference sequence). V was pared by 5 bases and J by 10 bases, with 9 bases of the junction left unmatched. The CDR3 loop spans 13 amino acids. The chain's CDR3 is CASSLTGAEAAFF. The CDR3 coding sequence is TGTGCCAGCAGCCTGACAGGGGCCGAGGCAGCTTTCTTT.

The sample holds a few counts of this clone. V is TRBV6-5 and J is TRBJ2-5, with 8 bases aligning to TRBD1. The germline CDR1 and CDR2 sequences are MNHEY and SVGAGI. Trimming took 0 bases from V and 5 from J; bases not matched to a gene: 8. The CDR3 covers 16 residues. CDR3 DNA sequence: TGTGCCAGCAGTTACTCGCTGGACAGGGCCGGGGAGACCCAGTACTTC. Translated, it gives CASSYSLDRAGETQYF.

The V call is TRBV28, the J call TRBJ1-5, with D hard to call. The germline CDR1 and CDR2 sequences are MDHEN and SYDVKM. V was clipped by 6 bases and J by 0 bases, with 15 bases between them. This CDR3 is 16 amino acids long. The CDR3 sequence is CASRGALLYSNQPQHF. The CDR3 nucleotides read TGTGCCAGCAGGGGCGCATTACTTTATAGCAATCAGCCCCAGCATTTT.

This clone was observed a single time. This chain links TRBV4-3 with TRBJ1-3; 7 bases agree with TRBD1. CDR3 length: 15 residues. V was clipped by 4 bases and J by 0 bases; unmatched bases: 3. CDR1 is LGHNA and CDR2 is YSLEER in the germline V gene. The CDR3 coding sequence is TGCGCCAGCAGCCTGCACAGGGGCTCTGGAAACACCATATATTTT. Protein sequence: CASSLHRGSGNTIYF.

This chain connects TRBV6-5 to TRBJ1-1; 8 nucleotides line up with TRBD1. Germline CDR1 reads MNHEY; CDR2 reads SVGAGI. The V segment lost 4 bases and the J segment 5 bases; nucleotides outside the gene matches: 6. The CDR3 loop spans 14 amino acids. CDR3 residues: CASSLGQEGTEAFF. The CDR3 region has the DNA TGTGCCAGCAGTTTGGGACAGGAAGGAACTGAAGCTTTCTTT.

The J gene is TRBJ1-2, the V gene TRBV27, with 7 positions matching TRBD1. The CDR3 length is 14 residues. J gave up 6 bases and V 3 bases, and 7 bases lay outside the gene matches. Germline CDR1 MNHEY, CDR2 SMNVEV (reference sequence). The CDR3 bases are TGTGCCAGCAGTTTCTCAGACAGGGCGGATGGCTACACCTTC. Protein product: CASSFSDRADGYTF.

V usage is TRBV7-2 and J usage is TRBJ2-7; the D gene is possibly TRBD2 (6 bases). The germline V gene has CDR1 SGHTA and CDR2 FQGNSA. The CDR3 consists of 14 residues. Trimming took 7 bases from V and 3 from J, leaving 16 bases between them. CDR3: CASTLRASVYEQYF. The CDR3 DNA reads as TGTGCCAGCACCCTTCGAGCTAGCGTCTACGAGCAGTACTTC.

V and J are TRBV6-6 and TRBJ2-3; D remains ambiguous. The V end was cut by 4 bases, the J end by 0 bases, with 8 bases between. There are 14 residues in the CDR3. Germline assignment: CDR1 MNHNY and CDR2 SVGAGI (reference sequence). CDR3 in amino acids: CASSFPTSTDTQYF. The DNA for the CDR3 is TGTGCCAGCAGTTTTCCGACTAGCACAGATACGCAGTATTTT.

CDR3 sequence reads: CASSPLSRERYYGYTF. The DNA for the CDR3 is TGTGCCAGCAGCCCGCTTTCCAGGGAACGATACTATGGCTACACCTTC. J is TRBJ1-2 and V is TRBV14, with D perhaps matching TRBD1 (5 bases). Germline V gene sequence: CDR1 SGHDN, CDR2 FVKESK. The CDR3 is 16 amino acids. Trimming took off 4 bases at V and 3 bases at J, with 18 bases between the two ends.

The chain carries TRBV7-9 and TRBJ1-2; a possible D gene is TRBD1 (6 bases). CDR3 size: 13 residues. V lost 4 bases and J lost 4, with 10 bases in between. Germline loops: CDR1 SEHNR, CDR2 FQNEAQ (reference sequence). The CDR3 nucleotides are TGTGCCAGCAGCTCCAGGGGTGGCTATGGCTACACCTTC. It is translated as CASSSRGGYGYTF.

V is TRBV7-3 and J is TRBJ2-6, with D tentatively TRBD1 (6 bases). This CDR3 spans 13 amino acids. The V end was cut by 5 bases, the J end by 5 bases, with 7 bases between. Germline-derived CDR1 and CDR2 are SGHTA and FQGTGA. This CDR3 is CASSRDRANVLTF. CDR3 nucleotides: TGTGCCAGCAGCCGGGACAGGGCCAACGTCCTGACTTTC.

This sequence joins TRBV6-6 and TRBJ1-1; TRBD1 matches at 10 bases. Looked up from germline, CDR1 is MNHNY and CDR2 is SVGAGI (reference sequence). This CDR3 contains 14 residues. With 5 bases clipped from V and 4 bases from J, the junction kept 4 bases outside the gene matches. CDR3 sequence reads: CASSTTGGVTEAFF. The CDR3, as DNA: TGTGCCAGCAGTACGACAGGGGGCGTCACTGAAGCTTTCTTT.

Here the CDR3 DNA reads TGTGCCAGCTCATCCTCCGGGACAGGTTTTGTTGAGCAGTACTTC. It encodes CASSSSGTGFVEQYF. This sequence joins TRBV18 and TRBJ2-7; 8 positions match TRBD1. This CDR3 is built from 15 residues. Germline V gene data show CDR1 as KGHSH and CDR2 as LQKENI. Trimming at V came to 5 bases and at J to 7 bases, leaving 13 bases not matched to a gene.

This chain joins TRBV5-1 and TRBJ2-3; D possibly uses TRBD1 or TRBD2 (5 bases each). Germline CDR1 and CDR2: SGHRS and YFSETQ. The CDR3 covers 16 residues. V shed 4 bases and J shed 1 base, with 16 bases lying between them. The CDR3 is CASSADWGSGTDTQYF. The CDR3 nucleotides are TGCGCCAGCAGCGCGGATTGGGGGAGCGGCACAGATACGCAGTATTTT.

CDR3 in amino acids: CASSEFVGELFF. For the CDR3, the DNA is TGTGCCAGCAGTGAATTTGTCGGGGAGCTGTTTTTT. The rearrangement links TRBV25-1 to TRBJ2-2, with D hard to call. V shed 1 base and J shed 7 bases, with 4 bases lying between them. This CDR3 has 12 amino acids. Germline-derived CDR1 and CDR2 are MGHDK and SYGVNS.

The rearrangement uses TRBV6-1 and TRBJ2-7; possible D gene TRBD2, 6 bases. The CDR3 runs 11 residues. The germline CDR1 and CDR2 sequences are MNHNS and SASEGT. V dropped 3 bases and J dropped 11 bases, with 11 bases sitting between them. The CDR3, as DNA: TGTGCCAGCAGTGAGACGCCGGGGGAGTACTTC. Translation: CASSETPGEYF.

The CDR3 coding sequence is TGTGCCAGCGAAAGGGGTTTGCGCGGCTACACCTTC. Its translation is CASERGLRGYTF. The chain links TRBV2 to TRBJ1-2; tentative D call: TRBD1 (5 bases). CDR1 SNHLY and CDR2 FYNNEI come from the germline V gene. Between the trimmed V and J ends, which lost 8 bases and 8 bases, there was a span of 15 bases. The length of the CDR3 is 12 residues.